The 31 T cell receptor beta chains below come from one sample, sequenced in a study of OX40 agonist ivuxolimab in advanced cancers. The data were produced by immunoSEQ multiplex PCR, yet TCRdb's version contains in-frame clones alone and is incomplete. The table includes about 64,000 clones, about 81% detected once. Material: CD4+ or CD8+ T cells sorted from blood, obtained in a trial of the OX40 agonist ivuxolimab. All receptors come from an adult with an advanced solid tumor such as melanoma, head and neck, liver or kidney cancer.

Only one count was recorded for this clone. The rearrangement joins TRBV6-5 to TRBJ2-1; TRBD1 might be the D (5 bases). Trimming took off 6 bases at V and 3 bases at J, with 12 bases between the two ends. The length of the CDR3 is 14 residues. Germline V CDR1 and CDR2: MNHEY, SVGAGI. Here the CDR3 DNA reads TGTGCCAGCAGGGTGGACAACAGCTACAATGAGCAGTTCTTC. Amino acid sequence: CASRVDNSYNEQFF.

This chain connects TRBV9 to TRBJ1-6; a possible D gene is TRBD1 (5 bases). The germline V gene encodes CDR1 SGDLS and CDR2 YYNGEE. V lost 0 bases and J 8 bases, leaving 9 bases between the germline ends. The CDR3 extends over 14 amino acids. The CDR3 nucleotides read TGTGCCAGCAGCGTAGAAGGGGACTATTCACCCCTCCACTTT. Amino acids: CASSVEGDYSPLHF.

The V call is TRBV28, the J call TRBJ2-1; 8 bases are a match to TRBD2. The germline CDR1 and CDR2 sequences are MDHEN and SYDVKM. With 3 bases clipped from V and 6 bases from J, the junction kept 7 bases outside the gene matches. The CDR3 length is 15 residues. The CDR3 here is CASSFPAGVSNEQFF. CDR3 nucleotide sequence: TGTGCCAGCAGTTTCCCAGCGGGAGTTTCCAATGAGCAGTTCTTC.

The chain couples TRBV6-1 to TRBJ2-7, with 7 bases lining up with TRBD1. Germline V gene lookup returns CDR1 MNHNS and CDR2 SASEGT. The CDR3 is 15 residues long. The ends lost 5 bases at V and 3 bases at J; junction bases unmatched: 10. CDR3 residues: CASSSYRGVSYEQYF. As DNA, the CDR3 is TGTGCCAGCAGTTCTTACAGGGGTGTTAGCTACGAGCAGTACTTC.

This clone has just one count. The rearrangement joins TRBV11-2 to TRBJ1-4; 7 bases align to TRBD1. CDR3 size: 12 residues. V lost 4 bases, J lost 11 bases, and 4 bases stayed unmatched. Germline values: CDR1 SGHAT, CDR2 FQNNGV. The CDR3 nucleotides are TGTGCCAGCAGCTCGGGACAGAGTAAACTGTTTTTT. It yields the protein CASSSGQSKLFF.

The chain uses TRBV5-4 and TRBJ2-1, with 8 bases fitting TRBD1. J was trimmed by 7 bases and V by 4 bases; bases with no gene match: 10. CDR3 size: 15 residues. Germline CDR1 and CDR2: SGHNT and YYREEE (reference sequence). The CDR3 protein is CASSIGSRGQNEQFF. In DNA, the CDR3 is TGTGCCAGCAGCATTGGGAGCAGGGGGCAGAATGAGCAGTTCTTC.

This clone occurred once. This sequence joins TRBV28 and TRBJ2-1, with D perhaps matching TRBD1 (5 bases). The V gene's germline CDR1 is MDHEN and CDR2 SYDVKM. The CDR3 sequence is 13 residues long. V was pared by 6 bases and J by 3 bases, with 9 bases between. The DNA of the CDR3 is TGTGCCAGCAGCACTGACAGCTACAATGAGCAGTTCTTC. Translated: CASSTDSYNEQFF.

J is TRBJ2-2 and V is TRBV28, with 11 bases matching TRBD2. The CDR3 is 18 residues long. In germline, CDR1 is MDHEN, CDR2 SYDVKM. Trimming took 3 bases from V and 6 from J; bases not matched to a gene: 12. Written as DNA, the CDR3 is TGTGCCAGCAGTTTCCGACTAGCGGGAAAGGGTCCTCCCGGGGAGCTGTTTTTT. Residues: CASSFRLAGKGPPGELFF.

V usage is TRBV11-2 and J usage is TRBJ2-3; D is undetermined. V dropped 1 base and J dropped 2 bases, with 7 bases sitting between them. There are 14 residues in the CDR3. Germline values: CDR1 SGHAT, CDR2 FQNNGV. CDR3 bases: TGTGCCAGCAGCTTAGCGGTGAACACAGATACGCAGTATTTT. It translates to CASSLAVNTDTQYF.

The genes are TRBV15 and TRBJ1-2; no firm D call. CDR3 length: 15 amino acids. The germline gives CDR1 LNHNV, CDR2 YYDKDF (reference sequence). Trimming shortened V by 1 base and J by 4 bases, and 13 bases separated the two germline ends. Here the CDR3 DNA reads TGTGCCACCAGCAGAGTGTCGGTACAGATCTATGGCTACACCTTC. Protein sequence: CATSRVSVQIYGYTF.

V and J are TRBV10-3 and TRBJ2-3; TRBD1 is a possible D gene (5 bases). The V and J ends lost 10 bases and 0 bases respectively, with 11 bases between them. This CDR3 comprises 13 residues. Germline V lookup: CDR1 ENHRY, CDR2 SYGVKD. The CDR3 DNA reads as TGTGCCACCCGACAGAGTAGCACAGATACGCAGTATTTT. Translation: CATRQSSTDTQYF.

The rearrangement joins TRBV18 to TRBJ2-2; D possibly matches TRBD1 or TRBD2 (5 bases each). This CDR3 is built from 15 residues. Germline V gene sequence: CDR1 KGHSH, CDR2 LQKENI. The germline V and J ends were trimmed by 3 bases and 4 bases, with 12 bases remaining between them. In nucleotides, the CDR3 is TGTGCCAGCTCACCGGGGGTAGTACCCACCGGGGAGCTGTTTTTT. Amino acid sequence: CASSPGVVPTGELFF. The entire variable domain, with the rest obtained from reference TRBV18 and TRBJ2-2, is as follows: NAGVMQNPRHLVRRRGQEARLRCSPMKGHSHVYWYRQLPEEGLKFMVYLQKENIIDESGMPKERFSAEFPKEGPSILRIQQVVRGDSAAYFCASSPGVVPTGELFFGEGSRLTVL.

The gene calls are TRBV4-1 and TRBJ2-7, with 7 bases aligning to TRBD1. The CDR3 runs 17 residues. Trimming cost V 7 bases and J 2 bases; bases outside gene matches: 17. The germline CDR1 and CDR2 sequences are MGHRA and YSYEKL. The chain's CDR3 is CASKPPGQKTQAYEQYF. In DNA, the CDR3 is TGCGCCAGCAAACCACCGGGACAGAAAACACAGGCCTACGAGCAGTACTTC.

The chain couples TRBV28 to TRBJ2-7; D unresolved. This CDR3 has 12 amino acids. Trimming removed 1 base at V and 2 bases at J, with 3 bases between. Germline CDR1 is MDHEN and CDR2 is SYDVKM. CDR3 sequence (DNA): TGTGCCAGCAGTTTATATCCCTACGAGCAGTACTTC. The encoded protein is CASSLYPYEQYF.

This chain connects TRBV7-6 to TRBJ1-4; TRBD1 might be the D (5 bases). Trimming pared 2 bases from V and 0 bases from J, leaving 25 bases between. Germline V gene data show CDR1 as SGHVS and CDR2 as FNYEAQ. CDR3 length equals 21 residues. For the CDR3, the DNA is TGTGCCAGCAGCTTAAGTGGAAGGGGCCTTTTAGAAATTCCAACTAATGAAAAACTGTTTTTT. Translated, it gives CASSLSGRGLLEIPTNEKLFF.

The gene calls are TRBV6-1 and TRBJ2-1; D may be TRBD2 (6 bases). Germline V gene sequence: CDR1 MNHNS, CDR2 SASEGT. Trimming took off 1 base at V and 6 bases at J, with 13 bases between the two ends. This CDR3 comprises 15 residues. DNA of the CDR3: TGTGCCAGCAGTGAAGGGGCGGGACTGGGCAATGAGCAGTTCTTC. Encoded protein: CASSEGAGLGNEQFF.

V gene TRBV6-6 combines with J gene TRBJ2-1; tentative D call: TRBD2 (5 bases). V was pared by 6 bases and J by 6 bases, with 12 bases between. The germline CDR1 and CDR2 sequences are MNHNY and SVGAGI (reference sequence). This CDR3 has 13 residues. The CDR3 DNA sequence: TGTGCCAGCAGCTCTTCTGGACTCAATGAGCAGTTCTTC. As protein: CASSSSGLNEQFF.

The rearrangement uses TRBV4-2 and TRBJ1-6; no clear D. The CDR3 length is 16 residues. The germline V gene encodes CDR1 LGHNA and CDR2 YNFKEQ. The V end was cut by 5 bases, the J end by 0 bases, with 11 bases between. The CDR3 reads CASSSTPSSYNSPLHF. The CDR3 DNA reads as TGTGCCAGCAGCTCCACCCCGAGCTCCTATAATTCACCCCTCCACTTT.

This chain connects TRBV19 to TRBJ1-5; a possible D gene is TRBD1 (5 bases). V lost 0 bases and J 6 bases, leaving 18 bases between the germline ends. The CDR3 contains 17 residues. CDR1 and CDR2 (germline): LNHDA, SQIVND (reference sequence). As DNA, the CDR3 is TGTGCCAGTAGTATAGATCTGGCAGGAGGGGTGGGTCAGCCCCAGCATTTT. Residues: CASSIDLAGGVGQPQHF.

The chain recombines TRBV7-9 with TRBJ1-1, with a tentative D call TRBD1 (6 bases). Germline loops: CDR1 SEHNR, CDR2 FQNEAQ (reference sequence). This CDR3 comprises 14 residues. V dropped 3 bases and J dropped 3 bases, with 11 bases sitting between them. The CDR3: CASSFRPGDTEAFF. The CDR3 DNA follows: TGTGCCAGCAGCTTCAGACCAGGGGACACTGAAGCTTTCTTT.

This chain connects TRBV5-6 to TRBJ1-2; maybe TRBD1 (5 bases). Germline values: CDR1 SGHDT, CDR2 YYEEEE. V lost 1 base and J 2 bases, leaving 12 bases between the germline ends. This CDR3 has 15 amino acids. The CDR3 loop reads CASSLRGRQNYGYTF. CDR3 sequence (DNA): TGTGCCAGCAGCTTGAGGGGCCGACAGAACTATGGCTACACCTTC.

The CDR3 protein is CASMLSGQLYEQYF. The CDR3 DNA follows: TGTGCCAGCATGCTCTCCGGACAGCTCTACGAGCAGTACTTC. This sequence joins TRBV28 and TRBJ2-7, with a weak D call TRBD1 (6 bases). Looked up from germline, CDR1 is MDHEN and CDR2 is SYDVKM. Between the trimmed V and J ends, which lost 7 bases and 3 bases, there was a span of 16 bases. This CDR3 spans 14 amino acids.

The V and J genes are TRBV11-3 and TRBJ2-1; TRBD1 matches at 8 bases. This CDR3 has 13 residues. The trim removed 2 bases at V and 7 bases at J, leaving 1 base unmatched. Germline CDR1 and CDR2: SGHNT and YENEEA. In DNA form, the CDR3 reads TGTGCCAGCAGCTTATACAGGGGGAATGAGCAGTTCTTC. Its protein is CASSLYRGNEQFF.

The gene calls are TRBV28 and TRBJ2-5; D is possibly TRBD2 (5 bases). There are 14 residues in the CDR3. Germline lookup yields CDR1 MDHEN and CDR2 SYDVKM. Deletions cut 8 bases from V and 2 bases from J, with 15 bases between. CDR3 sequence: CASFDEERQETQYF. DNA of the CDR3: TGTGCCAGCTTCGACGAGGAGCGGCAAGAGACCCAGTACTTC.

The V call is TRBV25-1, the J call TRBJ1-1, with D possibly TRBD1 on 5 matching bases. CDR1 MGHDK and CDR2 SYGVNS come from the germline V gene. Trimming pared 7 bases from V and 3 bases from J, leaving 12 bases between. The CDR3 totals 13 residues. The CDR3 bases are TGTGCCAGCATGCGGGGGTCGGACACTGAAGCTTTCTTT. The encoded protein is CASMRGSDTEAFF.

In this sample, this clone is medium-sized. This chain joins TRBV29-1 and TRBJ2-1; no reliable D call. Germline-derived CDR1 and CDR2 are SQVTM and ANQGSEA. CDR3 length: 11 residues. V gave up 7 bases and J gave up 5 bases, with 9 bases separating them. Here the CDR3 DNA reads TGCAGCGAGGGCAGAAACAATGAGCAGTTCTTC. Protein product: CSEGRNNEQFF.

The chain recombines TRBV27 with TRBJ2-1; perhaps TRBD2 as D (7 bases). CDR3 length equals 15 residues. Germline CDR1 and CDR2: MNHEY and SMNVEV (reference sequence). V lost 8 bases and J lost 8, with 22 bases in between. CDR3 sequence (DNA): TGTGCCAGCTGGGCACAGGGACTACCGTCCGATGAGCAGTTCTTC. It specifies CASWAQGLPSDEQFF.

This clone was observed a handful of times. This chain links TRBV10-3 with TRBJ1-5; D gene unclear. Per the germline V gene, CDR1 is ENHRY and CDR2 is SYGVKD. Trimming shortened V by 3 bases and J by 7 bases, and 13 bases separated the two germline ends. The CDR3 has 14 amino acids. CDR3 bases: TGTGCCATCAGTGAAGGGTCAGGCCAGCAGCCCCAGCATTTT. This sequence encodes CAISEGSGQQPQHF.

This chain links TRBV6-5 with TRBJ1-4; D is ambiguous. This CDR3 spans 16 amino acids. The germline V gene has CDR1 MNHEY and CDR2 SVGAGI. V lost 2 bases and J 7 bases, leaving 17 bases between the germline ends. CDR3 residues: CASSYGLPKSGEKLFF. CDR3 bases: TGTGCCAGCAGTTACGGGCTCCCCAAATCGGGTGAAAAACTGTTTTTT.

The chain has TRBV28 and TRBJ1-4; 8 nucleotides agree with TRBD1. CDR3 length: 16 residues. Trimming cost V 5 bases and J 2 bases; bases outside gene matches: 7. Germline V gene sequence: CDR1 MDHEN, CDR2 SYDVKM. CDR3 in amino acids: CASSPWTGKTNEKLFF. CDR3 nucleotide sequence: TGTGCCAGCAGTCCCTGGACAGGGAAGACTAATGAAAAACTGTTTTTT. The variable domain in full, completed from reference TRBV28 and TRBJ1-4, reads DVKVTQSSRYLVKRTGEKVFLECVQDMDHENMFWYRQDPGLGLRLIYFSYDVKMKEKGDIPEGYSVSREKKERFSLILESASTNQTSMYLCASSPWTGKTNEKLFFGSGTQLSVL.

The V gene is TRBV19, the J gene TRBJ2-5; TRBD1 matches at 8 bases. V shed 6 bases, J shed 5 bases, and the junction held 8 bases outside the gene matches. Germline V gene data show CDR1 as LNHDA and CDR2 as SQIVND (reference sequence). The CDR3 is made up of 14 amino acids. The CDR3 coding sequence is TGTGCCAGTAGAGGACAGGGTTTTACGGAGACCCAGTACTTC. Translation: CASRGQGFTETQYF. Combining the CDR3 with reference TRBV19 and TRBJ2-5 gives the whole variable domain DGGITQSPKYLFRKEGQNVTLSCEQNLNHDAMYWYRQDPGQGLRLIYYSQIVNDFQKGDIAEGYSVSREKKESFPLTVTSAQKNPTAFYLCASRGQGFTETQYFGPGTRLLVL.